This T cell receptor (beta chain) was observed in a study of cytomegalovirus exposure and HLA in healthy donors. Turning to the study itself: Unique TCRs from HLA-typed donors, 85 million to 100 million of them, were held in an early data release. Study findings and constraints: Among the most significant clusters, several appeared linked to common viral pathogens in a later analysis. There were reportedly fewer N-insertions in an Asian-associated ancestry cluster than the roughly 680-donor mean, in a later analysis.

As to this clone: Its antigen is unidentified. An end of the junction does not agree with germline; a read error may underlie this. The same CDR3 arises from other DNA sequences in this sample as well.

Germline V gene sequence: CDR1 MNHNS, CDR2 SASEGT. The CDR3 contains 13 residues. Both 60 Vbeta primers and 13 Jbeta primers went into the PCR. Using immunoSEQ multiplex PCR, the repertoire was profiled, and TCRdb retains in-frame clones only, with some absent. The sample lists around 100,000 clones; around 10% were seen once. This sequence originates from a man aged 35 to 55 in good health and CMV-seropositive. Input material: PBMCs. The V and J genes are TRBV6-1 and TRBJ1-5, with D uncertain. CDR3 nucleotide sequence: TGTGCTAGCAGTGAATTGTCGGGGCAGCCCCAGCATTTT. Its translation: CASSELSGQPQHF.